This record concerns one T cell receptor (beta chain) sequence. The target antigen is unknown. Loaded into unsorted PBMC replicate PCRs was 300 ng DNA, approximately 33,000 T cell genomes. Libraries were prepared by immunoSEQ multiplex PCR; TCRdb keeps only in-frame clonotypes and omits some of them. The data contain around 500,000 clones, roughly 85% of them singletons. This specimen comes from a study of shared clonotypes between healthy human individuals. Study in general: The donor group consisted of two women and a few men, aged 18 to 49.

Findings and limits, study-wide: Few donors limited the genetic and exposure-history diversity represented.

The CDR3 is 16 residues long. V was clipped by 0 bases and J by 4 bases, with 15 bases between them. From germline, CDR1 is LGHNA and CDR2 YSLEER. Healthy HIV-negative adults with no recent acute infections or vaccinations were recruited as donors. Sequenced: PBMCs. The chain combines TRBV4-3 with TRBJ1-2, with unresolved D. This receptor was obtained from a woman between 35 and 50 years old in good health. Some clones in this sample may be carry-over from other donors' samples. This CDR3 is CASSQDLSSVSYGYTF. The CDR3 DNA follows: TGCGCCAGCAGCCAAGATCTGTCCAGTGTGAGCTATGGCTACACCTTC.